The source of this TCR beta chain is a study of blood T cell repertoires in COVID-19. For the study at large: There were acute and convalescent COVID-19 samples, and they came from the United States, Italy and Spain.

The CDR3 contains 14 residues. Germline CDR1 is MNHEY and CDR2 is SVGAGI. After removal of 2 bases from V and 4 bases from J, the junction contained 4 bases not matched to a gene. This clone was detected a few times. TCRdb's table, derived via immunoSEQ multiplex PCR, lists solely in-frame clones and lacks some. The repertoire holds about 520,000 clones, with roughly 88% as singletons. The chain has TRBV6-5 and TRBJ2-7; 8 nucleotides align to TRBD1. This receptor was identified in a human donor in a cohort sampled during active COVID-19. The sequenced sample was peripheral blood. The CDR3 nucleotides are TGTGCCAGCAGTTACGGTCAGGGGGCATACGAGCAGTACTTC. Amino acid sequence: CASSYGQGAYEQYF.